This T cell receptor (beta chain) was captured in a study of blood T cell repertoires in COVID-19. For the study at large: The United States, Italy and Spain were the sources of the acute and convalescent COVID-19 samples. The analysed material was cDNA or gDNA that came from T cells, B-cell-depleted T cells, or PBMCs.

Authors' methods: Nucleated cell number was recorded as an estimate derived from reference gene primer amplification. Here immunoSEQ multiplex PCR was the method, and the copy in TCRdb shows in-frame clones only, minus some. The V and J calls and clone size are taken from that table; D and trimming were inferred from the DNA. Among under 130,000 clones listed, 75% to 90% were seen once. The CDR3 extends over 15 amino acids. V lost 1 base, J lost 5 bases, and 5 bases stayed unmatched. Germline V gene data show CDR1 as SGHDT and CDR2 as YYEEEE. Sequenced input: peripheral blood. This chain connects TRBV5-6 to TRBJ2-5; TRBD1 agrees at 10 bases. This TCR derives from a human donor in a cohort sampled during active COVID-19. The CDR3 region has the DNA TGTGCCAGCAGCTTGCCGACAGGGGGCCGGGAGACCCAGTACTTC. The encoded protein is CASSLPTGGRETQYF.